Listed below are T cell receptor beta chains from one sample, sequenced in a study of blood T cells in healthy people across ages. TCRdb used MiXCR to reprocess the 5' RACE reads, holding one entry per CDR3 protein. This sample has approximately 670,000 distinct CDR3 sequences, with 40% to 45% found just once. The sample taken for sequencing was blood. These receptors came from a man older than 75 in good health. Each CDR3 is given with its conserved first and last residue. The D gene is left open where the match is weak. The size field is filled for only some rows; it gives once, few, many or a size class.

J: TRBJ2-5; V: TRBV7-2; D: TRBD2; size: few; CDR3: CASSLGVAGVEETQYF
J: TRBJ2-7; V: TRBV7-2; D: NA; size: few; CDR3: CASSSRGGGHEQYF
J: TRBJ2-3; V: TRBV3-1; D: NA; size: few; CDR3: CASSQVMSGSTDTQYF
J: TRBJ2-5; V: TRBV6-1; D: NA; size: few; CDR3: CASSEAFGGQETQYF
J: TRBJ2-1; V: TRBV7-8; D: NA; size: NA; CDR3: CSSSSIGYEQFF
J: TRBJ2-5; V: TRBV3-1; D: NA; size: NA; CDR3: CASSHGARGGVYQETQYF
J: TRBJ1-1; V: TRBV29-1; D: TRBD1; size: few; CDR3: CSGATGAEAFF
J: TRBJ2-5; V: TRBV10-3; D: TRBD2; size: NA; CDR3: CAISGERLAGAGETQYF
J: TRBJ2-7; V: TRBV10-3; D: NA; size: many; CDR3: CATRLTGSSYEQYF
J: TRBJ2-1; V: TRBV24-1; D: TRBD2; size: NA; CDR3: CATSAGLAGVEQFF
J: TRBJ2-5; V: TRBV6-5; D: NA; size: NA; CDR3: CASGPGAQGNEQYF
J: TRBJ1-2; V: TRBV7-2; D: TRBD1; size: few; CDR3: CASSYDRDREYGYTF
J: TRBJ2-3; V: TRBV3-1; D: TRBD2; size: NA; CDR3: CASSLSGSGGALDTQYF
J: TRBJ2-3; V: TRBV5-1; D: NA; size: NA; CDR3: CASSLEAFLDTQYF
J: TRBJ1-4; V: TRBV10-3; D: TRBD1; size: NA; CDR3: CASTTGGNEKLFF
J: TRBJ2-7; V: TRBV6-2/TRBV6-3; D: NA; size: many; CDR3: CASSSEAEQYF
J: TRBJ2-3; V: TRBV5-4; D: TRBD2; size: NA; CDR3: CASSFGTSGTSTDTQYF
J: TRBJ1-5; V: TRBV18; D: TRBD1; size: NA; CDR3: CASSLETGGNQPQHF
J: TRBJ1-1; V: TRBV6-5; D: NA; size: few; CDR3: CASNRAMNTEAFF
J: TRBJ1-3; V: TRBV12-3/TRBV12-4; D: NA; size: NA; CDR3: CATAIYSGNTIYF
J: TRBJ2-7; V: TRBV5-1; D: NA; size: many; CDR3: CASRPEGYEQYF
J: TRBJ2-5; V: TRBV7-2; D: TRBD1; size: NA; CDR3: CASSRQGRRETQYF